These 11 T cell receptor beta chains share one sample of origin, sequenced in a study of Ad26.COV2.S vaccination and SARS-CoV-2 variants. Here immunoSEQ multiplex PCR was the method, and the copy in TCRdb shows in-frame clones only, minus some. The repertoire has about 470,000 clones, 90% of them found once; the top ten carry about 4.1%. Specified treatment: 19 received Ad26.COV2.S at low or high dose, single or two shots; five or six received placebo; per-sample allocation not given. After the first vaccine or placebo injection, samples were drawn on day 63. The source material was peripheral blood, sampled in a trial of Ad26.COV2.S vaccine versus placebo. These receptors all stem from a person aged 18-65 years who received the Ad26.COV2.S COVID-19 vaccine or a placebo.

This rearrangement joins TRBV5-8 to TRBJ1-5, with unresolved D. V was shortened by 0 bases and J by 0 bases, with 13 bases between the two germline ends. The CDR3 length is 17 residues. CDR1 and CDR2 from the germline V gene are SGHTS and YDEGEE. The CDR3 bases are TGTGCCAGCAGCTTGGCCTTGGCAGTCGATAGCAATCAGCCCCAGCATTTT. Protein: CASSLALAVDSNQPQHF.

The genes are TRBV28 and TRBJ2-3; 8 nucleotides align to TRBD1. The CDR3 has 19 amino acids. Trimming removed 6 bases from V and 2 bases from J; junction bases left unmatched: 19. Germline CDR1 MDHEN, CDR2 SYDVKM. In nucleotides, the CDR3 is TGTGCCAGCAGGAACTGCCGCTGTGACAGGGGCCCCGACACAGATACGCAGTATTTT. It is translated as CASRNCRCDRGPDTDTQYF.

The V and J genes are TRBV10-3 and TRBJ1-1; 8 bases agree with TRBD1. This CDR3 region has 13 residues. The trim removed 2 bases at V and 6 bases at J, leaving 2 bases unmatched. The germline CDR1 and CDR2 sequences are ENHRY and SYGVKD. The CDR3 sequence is CAISEGQGSEAFF. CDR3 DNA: TGTGCCATCAGTGAGGGACAGGGCTCTGAAGCTTTCTTT.

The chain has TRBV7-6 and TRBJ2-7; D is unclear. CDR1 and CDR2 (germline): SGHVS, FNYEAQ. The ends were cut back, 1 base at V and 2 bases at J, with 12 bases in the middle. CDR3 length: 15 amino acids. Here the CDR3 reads CASSLEGSSTYEQYF. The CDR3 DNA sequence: TGTGCCAGCAGCTTAGAAGGTAGCTCAACCTACGAGCAGTACTTC. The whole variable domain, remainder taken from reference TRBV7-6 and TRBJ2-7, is GAGVSQSPRYKVTKRGQDVALRCDPISGHVSLYWYRQALGQGPEFLTYFNYEAQQDKSGLPNDRFSAERPEGSISTLTIQRTEQRDSAMYRCASSLEGSSTYEQYFGPGTRLTVT.

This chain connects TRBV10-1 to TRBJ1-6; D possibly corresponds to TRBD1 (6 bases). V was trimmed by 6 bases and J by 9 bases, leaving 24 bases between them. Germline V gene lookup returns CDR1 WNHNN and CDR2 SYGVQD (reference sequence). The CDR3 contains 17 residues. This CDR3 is CASSAGQPRANISPLHF. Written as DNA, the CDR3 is TGCGCCAGCAGCGCGGGACAACCGAGGGCTAATATTTCACCCCTCCACTTT.

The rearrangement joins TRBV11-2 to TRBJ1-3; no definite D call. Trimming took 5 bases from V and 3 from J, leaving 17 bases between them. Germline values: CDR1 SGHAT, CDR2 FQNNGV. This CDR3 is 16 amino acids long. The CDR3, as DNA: TGTGCCAGCAGCCCCTCGGCAGTGGTTCATGGAAACACCATATATTTT. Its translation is CASSPSAVVHGNTIYF.

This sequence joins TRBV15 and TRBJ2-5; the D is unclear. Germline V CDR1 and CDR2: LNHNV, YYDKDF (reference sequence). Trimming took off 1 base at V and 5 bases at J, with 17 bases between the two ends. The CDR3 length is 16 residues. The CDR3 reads CATSRGRPDRRETQYF. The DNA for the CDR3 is TGTGCCACCAGCAGAGGCCGACCGGACCGAAGGGAGACCCAGTACTTC. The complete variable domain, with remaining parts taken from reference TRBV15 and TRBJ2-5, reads DAMVIQNPRYQVTQFGKPVTLSCSQTLNHNVMYWYQQKSSQAPKLLFHYYDKDFNNEADTPDNFQSRRPNTSFCFLDIRSPGLGDTAMYLCATSRGRPDRRETQYFGPGTRLLVL.

The CDR3 DNA sequence: TGCGCCAGCAGCCAGGGGACTAGCGGGAGAGTCCCGCCGACAGATACGCAGTATTTT. It encodes CASSQGTSGRVPPTDTQYF. The chain couples TRBV4-3 to TRBJ2-3, with 14 nucleotides matching TRBD2. This CDR3 spans 19 amino acids. Germline CDR1 and CDR2: LGHNA and YSLEER. V shed 3 bases and J 3 bases; nucleotides not matched to a gene: 11.

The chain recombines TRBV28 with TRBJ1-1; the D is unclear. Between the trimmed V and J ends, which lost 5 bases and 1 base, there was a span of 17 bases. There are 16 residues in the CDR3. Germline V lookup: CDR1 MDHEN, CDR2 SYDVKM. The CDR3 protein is CASSPPPNIGNTEAFF. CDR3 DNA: TGTGCCAGCAGTCCACCCCCAAACATTGGGAACACTGAAGCTTTCTTT. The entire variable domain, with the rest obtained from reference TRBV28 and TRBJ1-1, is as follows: DVKVTQSSRYLVKRTGEKVFLECVQDMDHENMFWYRQDPGLGLRLIYFSYDVKMKEKGDIPEGYSVSREKKERFSLILESASTNQTSMYLCASSPPPNIGNTEAFFGQGTRLTVV.

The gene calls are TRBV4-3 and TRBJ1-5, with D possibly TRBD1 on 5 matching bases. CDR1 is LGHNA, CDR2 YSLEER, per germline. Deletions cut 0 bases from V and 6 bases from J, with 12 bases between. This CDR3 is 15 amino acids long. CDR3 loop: CASSQERGAGQPQHF. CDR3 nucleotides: TGCGCCAGCAGCCAAGAACGAGGGGCCGGTCAGCCCCAGCATTTT.

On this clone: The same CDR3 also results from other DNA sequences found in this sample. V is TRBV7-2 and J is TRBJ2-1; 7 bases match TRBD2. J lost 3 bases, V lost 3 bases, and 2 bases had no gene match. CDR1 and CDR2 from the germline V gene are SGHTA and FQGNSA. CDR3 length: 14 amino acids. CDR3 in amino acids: CASSLASGYNEQFF. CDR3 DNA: TGTGCCAGCAGCTTGGCTAGCGGCTACAATGAGCAGTTCTTC.